The 3 T cell receptor beta chains given below trace back to one sample, sequenced in a study of persistence of HIV-infected CD4 T cells. Anti-CD3/anti-CD28 beads served as a nonspecific positive control stimulus. CD4+ T cells upregulating both CD40 ligand and CD69 were sorted as responding cells. No antigen is known for these receptors. Sequencing used immunoSEQ version 4 in survey mode. The protocol was immunoSEQ multiplex PCR, while the TCRdb copy is restricted to in-frame clones and leaves out a portion. In the table there are 40,000 to 45,000 clones, 90% to 95% of which are singletons. The sample consisted of CD4+ T cells sorted from PBMCs after approximately 20-hour stimulation, taken from a patient who received antiretroviral therapy. These receptors originate from an adult man with HIV who was CMV-seropositive.

The CDR3 DNA follows: TGTGCCAGCAGGCGGGGCACAGATACGCAGTATTTT. Translated: CASRRGTDTQYF. The V call is TRBV6-5, the J call TRBJ2-3; weak D call: TRBD2 (5 bases). The germline V gene encodes CDR1 MNHEY and CDR2 SVGAGI. The CDR3 runs to 12 residues. Trimming cost V 6 bases and J 1 base, with 5 bases left between them.

The J gene is TRBJ2-1, the V gene TRBV19; D possibly corresponds to TRBD1 (6 bases). The CDR3 is 15 residues long. V gave up 10 bases and J gave up 8 bases, with 24 bases separating them. CDR1 and CDR2 from the germline V gene are LNHDA and SQIVND (reference sequence). CDR3 nucleotide sequence: TGTGCCACCACGTCCAGGGGTTCTCCTCTCGATGAGCAGTTCTTC. It codes for CATTSRGSPLDEQFF.

This clone occurred once. The genes are TRBV19 and TRBJ2-3; D is unclear. CDR1 LNHDA and CDR2 SQIVND come from the germline V gene (reference sequence). V lost 1 base to trimming and J lost 1 base, with 3 bases between them. CDR3 length: 13 residues. CDR3 DNA: TGTGCCAGTAGTATAGGCGGCACAGATACGCAGTATTTT. Amino acids: CASSIGGTDTQYF.